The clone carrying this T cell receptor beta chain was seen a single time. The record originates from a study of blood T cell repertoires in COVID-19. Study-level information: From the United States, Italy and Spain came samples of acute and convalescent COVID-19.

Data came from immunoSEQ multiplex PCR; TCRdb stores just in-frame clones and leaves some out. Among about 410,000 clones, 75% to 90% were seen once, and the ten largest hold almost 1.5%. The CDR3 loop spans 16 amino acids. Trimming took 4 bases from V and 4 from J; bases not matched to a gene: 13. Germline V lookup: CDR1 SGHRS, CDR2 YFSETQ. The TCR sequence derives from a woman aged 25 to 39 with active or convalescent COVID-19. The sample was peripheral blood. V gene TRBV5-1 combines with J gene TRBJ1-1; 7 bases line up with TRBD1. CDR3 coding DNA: TGCGCCAGCAGCCAGAGTCCCGGGACAGAGGGCACTGAAGCTTTCTTT. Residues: CASSQSPGTEGTEAFF.